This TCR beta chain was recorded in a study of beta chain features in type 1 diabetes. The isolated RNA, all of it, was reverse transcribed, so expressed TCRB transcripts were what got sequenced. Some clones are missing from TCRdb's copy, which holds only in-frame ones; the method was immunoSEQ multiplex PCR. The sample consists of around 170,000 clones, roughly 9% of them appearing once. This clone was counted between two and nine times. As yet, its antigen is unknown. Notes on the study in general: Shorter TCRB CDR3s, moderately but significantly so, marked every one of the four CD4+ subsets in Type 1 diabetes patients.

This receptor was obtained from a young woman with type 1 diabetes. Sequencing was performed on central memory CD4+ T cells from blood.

The CDR3 DNA reads as TGTGCCTGGAGTGGGGAGGGCGGGGAGCTGTTTTTT. Amino acid sequence: CAWSGEGGELFF. The chain uses TRBV30 and TRBJ2-2; 7 bases are a match to TRBD2. CDR3 length: 12 residues. V lost 1 base, J lost 7 bases, and 0 bases stayed unmatched. Germline values: CDR1 GTSNPN, CDR2 SVGIG (reference sequence).